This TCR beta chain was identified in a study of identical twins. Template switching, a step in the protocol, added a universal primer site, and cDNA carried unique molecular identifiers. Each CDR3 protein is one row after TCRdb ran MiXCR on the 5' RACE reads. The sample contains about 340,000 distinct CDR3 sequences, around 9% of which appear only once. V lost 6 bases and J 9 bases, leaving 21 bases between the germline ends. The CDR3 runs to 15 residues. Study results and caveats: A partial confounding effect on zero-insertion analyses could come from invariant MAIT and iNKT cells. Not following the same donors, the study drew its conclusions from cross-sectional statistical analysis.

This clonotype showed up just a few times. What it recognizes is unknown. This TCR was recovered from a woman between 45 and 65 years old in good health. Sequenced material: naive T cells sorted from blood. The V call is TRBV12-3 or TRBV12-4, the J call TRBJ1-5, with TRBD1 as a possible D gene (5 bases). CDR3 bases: TGTGCCAGCAGGCCCCCCCGGGGCGGTGGGCGGCCCCAGCATTTT. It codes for CASRPPRGGGRPQHF.